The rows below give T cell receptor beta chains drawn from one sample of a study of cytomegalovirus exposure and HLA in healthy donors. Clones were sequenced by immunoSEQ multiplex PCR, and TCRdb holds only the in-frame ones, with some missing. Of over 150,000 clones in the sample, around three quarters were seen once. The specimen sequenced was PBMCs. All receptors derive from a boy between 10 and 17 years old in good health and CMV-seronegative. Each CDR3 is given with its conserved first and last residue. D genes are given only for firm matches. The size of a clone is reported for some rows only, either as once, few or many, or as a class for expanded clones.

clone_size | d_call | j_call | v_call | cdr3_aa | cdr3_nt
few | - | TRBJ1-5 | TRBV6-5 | CASSYAGPNNQPQHF | TGTGCCAGCAGTTACGCGGGACCGAACAATCAGCCCCAGCATTTT
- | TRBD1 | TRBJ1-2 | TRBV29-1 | CSVGSTGGISYGYTF | TGCAGCGTGGGTTCTACAGGGGGAATTAGCTATGGCTACACCTTC
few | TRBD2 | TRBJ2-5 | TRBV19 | CASSLTSGRAEGETQYF | TGTGCCAGTAGTTTAACTAGCGGGAGGGCCGAGGGAGAGACCCAGTACTTC
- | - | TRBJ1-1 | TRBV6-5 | CASNRDTEAFF | TGTGCCAGCAACAGGGACACTGAAGCTTTCTTT
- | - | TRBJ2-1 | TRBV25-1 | CASRLATHGDEQFF | TGTGCCAGCAGGCTAGCGACCCACGGCGATGAGCAGTTCTTC
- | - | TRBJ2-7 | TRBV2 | CASSEGRIPYEQYF | TGTGCCAGCAGTGAAGGGAGGATACCCTACGAGCAGTACTTC
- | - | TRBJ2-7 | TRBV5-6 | CASSSPPIYEQYF | TGTGCCAGCAGCTCCCCGCCAATTTACGAGCAGTACTTC
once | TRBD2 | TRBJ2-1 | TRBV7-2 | CASSHLTFRSERDSEQFF | TGTGCCAGCAGCCATCTTACCTTCAGGTCGGAGCGGGATAGTGAGCAGTTCTTC
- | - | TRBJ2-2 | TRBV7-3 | CASSLTGRENTGELFF | TGTGCCAGCAGCTTAACCGGCAGGGAGAACACCGGGGAGCTGTTTTTT
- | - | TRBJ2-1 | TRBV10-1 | CASSPGRGGQFF | TGCGCCAGCAGTCCCGGACGGGGAGGGCAGTTCTTC
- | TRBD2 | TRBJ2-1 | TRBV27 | CASSDSGRYNEQFF | TGTGCCAGCAGTGATAGCGGGCGGTACAATGAGCAGTTCTTC
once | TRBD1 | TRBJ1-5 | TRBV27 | CASSLSRGNQPQHF | TGTGCCAGCAGTTTATCCAGGGGGAATCAGCCCCAGCATTTT
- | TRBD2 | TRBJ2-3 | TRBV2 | CASSGGADTDTQYF | TGTGCCAGCAGCGGGGGGGCCGACACAGATACGCAGTATTTT
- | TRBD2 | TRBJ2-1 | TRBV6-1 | CASSISGDGRNEQFF | TGTGCCAGCAGTATTAGCGGGGACGGCAGGAATGAGCAGTTCTTC
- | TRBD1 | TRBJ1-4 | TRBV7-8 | CASSLVGTGDATNEKLFF | TGTGCCAGCAGCTTAGTTGGGACAGGGGATGCAACTAATGAAAAACTGTTTTTT
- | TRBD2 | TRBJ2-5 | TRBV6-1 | CASSELLAGETQYF | TGTGCCAGCAGTGAACTACTAGCGGGAGAGACCCAGTACTTC
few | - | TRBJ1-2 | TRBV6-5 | CASRNSITTYGYTF | TGTGCCAGCAGAAACAGCATTACCACCTATGGCTACACCTTC
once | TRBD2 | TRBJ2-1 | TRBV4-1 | CASSQGTSGRHEQFF | TGCGCCAGCAGCCAAGGGACTAGCGGGAGGCACGAGCAGTTCTTC
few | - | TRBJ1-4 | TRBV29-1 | CSVARQGYEKLFF | TGCAGCGTTGCTCGTCAGGGATATGAAAAACTGTTTTTT
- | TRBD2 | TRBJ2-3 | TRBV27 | CASSLRPTSGSPTDTQYF | TGTGCCAGCAGTTTACGCCCGACCAGCGGGAGTCCGACAGATACGCAGTATTTT
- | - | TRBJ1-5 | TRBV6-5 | CASSETELNQPQHF | TGTGCCAGCAGCGAGACAGAACTCAATCAGCCCCAGCATTTT
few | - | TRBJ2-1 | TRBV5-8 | CASNLGEGWSEQFF | TGTGCCAGCAACCTGGGAGAAGGTTGGAGTGAGCAGTTCTTC
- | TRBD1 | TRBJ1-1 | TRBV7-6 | CASSPRDRETEAFF | TGTGCCAGCAGCCCACGGGACAGGGAGACTGAAGCTTTCTTT
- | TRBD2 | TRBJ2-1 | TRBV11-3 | CASSFEAGAYNEQFF | TGTGCCAGCAGCTTTGAAGCGGGGGCCTACAATGAGCAGTTCTTC
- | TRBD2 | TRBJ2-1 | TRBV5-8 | CASSLRGGEGYEQFF | TGTGCCAGCAGCTTACGCGGGGGAGAGGGGTATGAGCAGTTCTTC
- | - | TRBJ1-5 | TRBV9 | CASSEEQGLNQPQHF | TGTGCCAGCAGCGAAGAACAGGGCCTCAATCAGCCCCAGCATTTT
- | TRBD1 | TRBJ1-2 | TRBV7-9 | CASTPTGTSGYTF | TGTGCCAGCACCCCGACAGGGACCTCGGGCTACACCTTC
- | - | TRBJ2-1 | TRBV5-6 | CASSLTRVGNEQFF | TGTGCCAGCAGCTTGACCAGGGTAGGGAATGAGCAGTTCTTC
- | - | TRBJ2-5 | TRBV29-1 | CSVQPQGGGGETQYF | TGCAGCGTCCAACCTCAGGGTGGGGGAGGAGAGACCCAGTACTTC
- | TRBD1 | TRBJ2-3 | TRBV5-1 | CASSQTGTAFTDTQYF | TGCGCCAGCAGCCAGACCGGGACAGCGTTCACAGATACGCAGTATTTT
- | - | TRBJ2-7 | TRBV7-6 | CASSLGTVTYEQYF | TGTGCCAGCAGCTTAGGGACAGTCACCTACGAGCAGTACTTC
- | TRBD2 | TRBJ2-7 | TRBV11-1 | CASSRQAPGTSRTYEQYF | TGTGCCAGCAGCCGACAGGCCCCAGGGACTAGCCGAACCTACGAGCAGTACTTC
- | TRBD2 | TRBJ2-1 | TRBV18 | CASSPAGTSGLNEQFF | TGTGCCAGCTCACCCGCCGGGACTAGCGGGCTCAATGAGCAGTTCTTC
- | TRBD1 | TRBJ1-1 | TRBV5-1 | CASSAWDRGPTEAFF | TGCGCCAGCAGCGCCTGGGACAGGGGGCCAACTGAAGCTTTCTTT
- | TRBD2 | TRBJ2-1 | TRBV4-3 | CASLNGSGSTYEQFF | TGCGCCAGCTTAAACGGCAGCGGGAGCACTTATGAGCAGTTCTTC